A selection of T cell receptor beta chains follows, all from one sample in a study of T cell responses to AZD1222 COVID-19 vaccine. Data came from immunoSEQ multiplex PCR; TCRdb stores just in-frame clones and leaves some out. The table records approximately 67,000 clones, under 90% of them present only once. The source material was peripheral blood, sampled 28 days after the second AZD1222 dose. These receptor sequences come from an adult who received the AZD1222 COVID-19 vaccine. Each CDR3 is given with its conserved first and last residue. The order of the fields is V gene, D gene, J gene, clone size, CDR3 DNA, CDR3 protein. The D gene is left open where the match is weak. Clone sizes are given selectively: once, few, many, or a class where the clone is expanded.

>TRBV30|TRBD1|TRBJ1-5|-
TGTGCCTGGGGGACAGGTGGGGGTCAGCCCCAGCATTTT
CAWGTGGGQPQHF
>TRBV2|TRBD1|TRBJ2-7|-
TGTGCCAGCAAGTTAGACAGGGTGGGCGACGAGCAGTACTTC
CASKLDRVGDEQYF
>TRBV14|-|TRBJ1-2|-
TGTGCCAGCAGCCAAGACATACTGGTCGGCTACACCTTC
CASSQDILVGYTF
>TRBV6-5|-|TRBJ2-7|-
TGTGCCAGCAGTACGGGGGCGGGGGACTCCTACGAGCAGTACTTC
CASSTGAGDSYEQYF
>TRBV5-1|-|TRBJ2-5|few
TGCGCCAGCAGCTTCGGAAATCGAGAGACCCAGTACTTC
CASSFGNRETQYF
>TRBV4-3|-|TRBJ1-1|-
TGCGCCAGCAGCCATAAATTAACAGAATTGAACACTGAAGCTTTCTTT
CASSHKLTELNTEAFF
>TRBV12-3/TRBV12-4|-|TRBJ1-5|-
TGTGCCAGCAGGATTAGCAATCAGCCCCAGCATTTT
CASRISNQPQHF
>TRBV10-2|-|TRBJ2-3|-
TGCGCCAGCAGTATAACTGGAGGCGCAGATACGCAGTATTTT
CASSITGGADTQYF
>TRBV4-2|-|TRBJ2-3|-
TGTGCCAGCAGCCTAGGGACCAGCCGGGCAGATACGCAGTATTTT
CASSLGTSRADTQYF
>TRBV2|TRBD1|TRBJ2-5|-
TGTGCCAGCAGTGAAAGACCCCGGGACAGGGTCGAGACCCAGTACTTC
CASSERPRDRVETQYF
>TRBV4-1|-|TRBJ1-1|-
TGCGCCAGCAGCCAAAGGACTGGGTTGAACACTGAAGCTTTCTTT
CASSQRTGLNTEAFF
>TRBV6-5|-|TRBJ1-3|-
TGTGCCAGCAGGGCAGGCAACTCTGGAAACACCATATATTTT
CASRAGNSGNTIYF
>TRBV7-9|TRBD2|TRBJ2-7|-
TGTGCCAGCAGCGCACTCCGGGACTATCCCTACGAGCAGTACTTC
CASSALRDYPYEQYF
>TRBV9|-|TRBJ1-1|-
TGTGCCAGCAGCGTAGCGTCCAGGGGCGCTTTCTTT
CASSVASRGAFF
>TRBV6-5|TRBD1|TRBJ1-5|-
TGTGCCAGCAGTTTTGACAGGGGAAATCAGCCCCAGCATTTT
CASSFDRGNQPQHF
>TRBV4-2|TRBD2|TRBJ2-1|-
TGTGCCAGCAGCCAAGTGCAAGCGGGGGCCTTCGCGAGCTCCTACAATGAGCAGTTCTTC
CASSQVQAGAFASSYNEQFF
>TRBV19|-|TRBJ1-1|once
TGTGCCAGTAGTATGGGCCCGGCGGATTACACTGAAGCTTTCTTT
CASSMGPADYTEAFF
>TRBV18|TRBD1|TRBJ1-1|once
TGTGCCAGCTCACCGAGGAGGACAGGAAACCTGAACACTGAAGCTTTCTTT
CASSPRRTGNLNTEAFF
>TRBV28|-|TRBJ1-5|-
TGTGCCAGCAGTCTTCAGGGTATAAATCAGCCCCAGCATTTT
CASSLQGINQPQHF
>TRBV29-1|-|TRBJ1-1|few
TGCAGCGTTGGTCTGGAGAGGAACACTGAAGCTTTCTTT
CSVGLERNTEAFF